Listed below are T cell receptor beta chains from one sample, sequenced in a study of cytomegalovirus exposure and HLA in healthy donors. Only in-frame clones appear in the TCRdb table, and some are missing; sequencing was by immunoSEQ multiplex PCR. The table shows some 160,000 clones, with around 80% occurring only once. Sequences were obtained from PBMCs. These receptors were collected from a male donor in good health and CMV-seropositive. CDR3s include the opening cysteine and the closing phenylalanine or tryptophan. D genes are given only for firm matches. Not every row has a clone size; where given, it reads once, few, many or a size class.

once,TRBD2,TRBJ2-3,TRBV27,CASSSSGWGTQYF,TGTGCCAGCAGTTCTAGCGGGTGGGGGACGCAGTATTTT
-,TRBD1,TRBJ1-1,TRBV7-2,CASSARAGGEAFF,TGTGCCAGCAGCGCCCGGGCAGGGGGCGAAGCTTTCTTT
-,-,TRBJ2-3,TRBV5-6,CASSLGSRGLYTDTQYF,TGTGCCAGCAGCTTGGGAAGTAGAGGACTTTACACAGATACGCAGTATTTT
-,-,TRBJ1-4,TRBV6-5,CASSESAGNEKLFF,TGTGCCAGCAGCGAGTCGGCAGGGAATGAAAAACTGTTTTTT
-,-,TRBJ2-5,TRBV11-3,CASSLHSQETQYF,TGTGCCAGCAGCTTACACAGCCAAGAGACCCAGTACTTC
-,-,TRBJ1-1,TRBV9,CASSAESQGNTEAFF,TGTGCCAGCAGCGCCGAATCACAGGGAAACACTGAAGCTTTCTTT
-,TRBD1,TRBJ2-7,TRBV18,CASSPDRGTKREYF,TGTGCCAGCTCACCGGACAGGGGGACAAAACGAGAGTACTTC
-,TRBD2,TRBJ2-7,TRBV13,CASSSTSGMYEQYF,TGTGCCAGCAGCTCGACTAGCGGGATGTACGAGCAGTACTTC
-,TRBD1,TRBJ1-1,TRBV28,CASSLPRTGAWAFF,TGTGCCAGCAGTTTACCTAGGACAGGGGCTTGGGCTTTCTTT
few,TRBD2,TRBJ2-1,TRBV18,CASSPKGSGMGEQFF,TGTGCCAGCTCACCCAAGGGTAGCGGGATGGGGGAGCAGTTCTTC
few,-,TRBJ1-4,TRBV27,CASSLGRFREKLFF,TGTGCCAGCAGTTTGGGGAGGTTTCGTGAAAAACTGTTTTTT
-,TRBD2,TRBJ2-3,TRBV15,CATSRLGLAGADTQYF,TGTGCCACCAGCAGATTGGGGCTAGCGGGAGCAGATACGCAGTATTTT
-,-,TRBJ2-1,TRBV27,CASSSIRGQFF,TGTGCCAGCAGTTCAATCCGCGGGCAGTTCTTC
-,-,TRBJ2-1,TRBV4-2,CASSQGIGAAYNEQFF,TGTGCCAGCAGCCAAGGTATCGGAGCGGCGTACAATGAGCAGTTCTTC
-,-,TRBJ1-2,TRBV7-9,CSSSLYAQRGGYGYTF,TGTTCCAGCAGCTTATACGCCCAACGGGGTGGCTATGGCTACACCTTC
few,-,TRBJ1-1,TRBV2,CASRPQGNTEAFF,TGTGCCAGCAGGCCGCAGGGGAACACTGAAGCTTTCTTT